This TCR beta chain was captured by sequencing in a study of blood T cell repertoires in COVID-19. Overall study context: Material from acute and convalescent COVID-19 was sourced from the United States, Italy and Spain. Sources were T cells, B-cell-depleted T cells, or PBMCs; the material itself was cDNA or gDNA.

Methods used by the authors: Amplification of reference gene primers was used by the study to estimate nucleated cell counts. Generated by immunoSEQ multiplex PCR, the TCRdb table keeps only in-frame clones and is missing some. V, J and clone size are those of that table, while D and trimming were read from the DNA. The data hold around 140,000 clones, with 80% observed a single time. This sequence originates from a man aged 70 or older who had recovered from COVID-19. Specimen: peripheral blood.

CDR3 sequence: CASSTGTGRSEAFF. CDR3 DNA: TGTGCCAGTAGTACCGGGACAGGGAGGAGTGAAGCTTTCTTT. The chain has TRBV19 and TRBJ1-1, with 9 nucleotides matching TRBD1. The CDR3 spans 14 residues. V was clipped by 4 bases and J by 7 bases; unmatched bases: 7. In germline, CDR1 is LNHDA, CDR2 SQIVND (reference sequence).